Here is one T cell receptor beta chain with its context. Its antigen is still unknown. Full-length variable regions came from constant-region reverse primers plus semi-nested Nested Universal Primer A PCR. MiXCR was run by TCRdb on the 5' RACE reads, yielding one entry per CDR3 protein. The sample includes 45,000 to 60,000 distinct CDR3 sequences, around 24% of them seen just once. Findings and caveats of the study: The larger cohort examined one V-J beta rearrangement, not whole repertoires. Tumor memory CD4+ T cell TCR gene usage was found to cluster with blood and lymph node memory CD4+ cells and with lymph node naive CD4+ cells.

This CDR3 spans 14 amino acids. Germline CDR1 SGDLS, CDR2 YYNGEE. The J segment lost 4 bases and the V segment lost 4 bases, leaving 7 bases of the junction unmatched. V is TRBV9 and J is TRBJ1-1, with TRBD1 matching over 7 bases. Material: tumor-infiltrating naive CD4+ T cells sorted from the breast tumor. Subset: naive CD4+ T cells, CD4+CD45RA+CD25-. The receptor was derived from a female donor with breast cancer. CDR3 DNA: TGTGCCAGCAGCTCAGGGGGTAGGAGCACTGAAGCTTTCTTT. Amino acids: CASSSGGRSTEAFF.